This T cell receptor beta chain was sequenced during a study of PD-L1 blockade in urothelial cancer. Study-wide findings and caveats: Sub-median blood TCR clonality before treatment predicted longer survival.

Sequencing used immunoSEQ multiplex PCR; TCRdb keeps in-frame clones, though not all of them. The data contain about 30,000 clones, roughly 80% of them seen just once; the ten biggest clones take up about 2.7%. Time point specified: peripheral blood 6 weeks after treatment start. Patients suffered from locally advanced or metastatic urothelial carcinoma. The study collected 1 to 8 samples per patient, pretreatment and on-treatment. Remarks on this clone: Its antigen is not identified.

V was clipped by 7 bases and J by 6 bases; unmatched bases: 10. CDR1 is SNHLY, CDR2 FYNNEI, per germline. The CDR3 loop spans 16 amino acids. The J gene is TRBJ2-3, the V gene TRBV2; 13 nucleotides match TRBD2. The origin of this receptor is a man between 65 and 79 years old with urothelial cancer. The sample was PBMCs, taken around atezolizumab (anti-PD-L1) treatment. The CDR3 is CASTTGLAGNRDTQYF. CDR3 DNA sequence: TGTGCCAGCACTACGGGACTAGCGGGAAATCGGGATACGCAGTATTTT. The whole variable domain, remainder taken from reference TRBV2 and TRBJ2-3, is EPEVTQTPSHQVTQMGQEVILRCVPISNHLYFYWYRQILGQKVEFLVSFYNNEISEKSEIFDDQFSVERPDGSNFTLKIRSTKLEDSAMYFCASTTGLAGNRDTQYFGPGTRLTVL.